The clone carrying this TCR beta chain was observed at least ten times. This entry is derived from a study of T-cell reconstitution after alpha-beta-depleted transplantation in children. TCRbeta library preparation incorporated unique molecular identifiers. In TCRdb, the PCR reads were re-called with MiXCR into one record per CDR3 protein. The sample contains over 150,000 distinct CDR3 sequences, about 6% of which appear only once. V was pared by 4 bases and J by 3 bases, with 15 bases between. Germline V CDR1 and CDR2: SGHDN, FVKESK. CDR3 length equals 16 residues. This sequence was found in a girl less than two years old with combined immunodeficiency, due to receive a stem cell transplant. Sequenced material: PBMCs, taken before TCRalphabeta/CD19-depleted stem cell transplant. The gene calls are TRBV14 and TRBJ1-4; D is possibly TRBD1 (5 bases). In nucleotides, the CDR3 is TGTGCCAGCAGCCCAGGGATAGACCCAGCTAATGAAAAACTGTTTTTT. As protein: CASSPGIDPANEKLFF.